Listed here are 21 T cell receptor beta chains from one sample, sequenced in a study of cytomegalovirus exposure and HLA in healthy donors. Vbeta (60) and Jbeta (13) primers were used in the PCR. Data came from immunoSEQ multiplex PCR; TCRdb stores just in-frame clones and leaves some out. This sample yields around 150,000 clones, of which 66% are seen a single time; about 1.5% belongs to the top ten. The sample taken for sequencing was PBMCs. These receptors originate from a human donor in good health.

The gene calls are TRBV6-1 and TRBJ2-7; D ambiguous. Germline V gene data show CDR1 as MNHNS and CDR2 as SASEGT. V gave up 7 bases and J gave up 2 bases, with 12 bases separating them. There are 13 residues in the CDR3. CDR3 bases: TGTGCCAGCACCATTAACCCTACCTACGAGCAGTACTTC. The encoded protein is CASTINPTYEQYF.

J is TRBJ2-2 and V is TRBV5-1; 13 bases fit TRBD2. The CDR3 has 16 amino acids. The V gene's germline CDR1 is SGHRS and CDR2 YFSETQ. J was trimmed by 5 bases and V by 4 bases; bases with no gene match: 5. The CDR3 DNA reads as TGCGCCAGCAGCGGACTAGCGGGAGTGGGAACCGGGGAGCTGTTTTTT. Protein product: CASSGLAGVGTGELFF.

V gene TRBV18 combines with J gene TRBJ1-1; D is unclear. The germline V and J ends were trimmed by 3 bases and 0 bases, with 14 bases remaining between them. Germline CDR1 reads KGHSH; CDR2 reads LQKENI. CDR3 length: 16 amino acids. Written as DNA, the CDR3 is TGTGCCAGCTCACCCCCCCAGGCAGGATTGAACACTGAAGCTTTCTTT. Its translation: CASSPPQAGLNTEAFF.

The chain is built from TRBV27 and TRBJ2-7, with D maybe TRBD2 (6 bases). The CDR3 extends over 13 amino acids. Germline V gene lookup returns CDR1 MNHEY and CDR2 SMNVEV (reference sequence). V lost 4 bases and J 3 bases, leaving 10 bases between the germline ends. In DNA, the CDR3 is TGTGCCAGCAGTTCGGGACTTTTCTACGAGCAGTACTTC. This translates into CASSSGLFYEQYF.

The gene calls are TRBV4-1 and TRBJ2-7, with 8 positions matching TRBD2. Germline loops: CDR1 MGHRA, CDR2 YSYEKL. With 0 bases clipped from V and 3 bases from J, the junction kept 10 bases outside the gene matches. The CDR3 is 17 amino acids. CDR3 bases: TGCGCCAGCAGCCAAGATCATACGCGCGGGAGGCTCTACGAGCAGTACTTC. Protein: CASSQDHTRGRLYEQYF.

The V call is TRBV5-4, the J call TRBJ1-2; possibly TRBD1 for D (5 bases). The CDR3 spans 16 residues. Germline V CDR1 and CDR2: SGHNT, YYREEE (reference sequence). V lost 3 bases and J 5 bases, leaving 20 bases between the germline ends. CDR3 in DNA: TGTGCCAGCAGCTCGCACCTCGGGACTCAGGCTTATGGCTACACCTTC. Protein product: CASSSHLGTQAYGYTF.

This chain connects TRBV5-1 to TRBJ2-4; a weak D match, TRBD2 (6 bases). The V gene lost 4 bases and the J gene lost 6 bases, with 17 bases spanning the gap. Germline V CDR1 and CDR2: SGHRS, YFSETQ. The CDR3 runs 15 residues. CDR3 nucleotide sequence: TGCGCCAGCAGCCCTCTGGGGGTGGAGGGAAACATTCAGTACTTC. Protein product: CASSPLGVEGNIQYF.

This clone was seen a few times. The chain is built from TRBV29-1 and TRBJ2-3, with 12 bases that match TRBD2. The CDR3 has 19 amino acids. Germline lookup yields CDR1 SQVTM and CDR2 ANQGSEA. With 5 bases clipped from V and 4 bases from J, the junction kept 19 bases outside the gene matches. The CDR3 DNA sequence: TGCAGCGTTAACCCTCAACCGGGACTAGCGGGTCCCGTGGCAGATACGCAGTATTTT. Residues: CSVNPQPGLAGPVADTQYF.

The V and J genes are TRBV9 and TRBJ1-2; D not certain. Trimming took off 4 bases at V and 7 bases at J, with 17 bases between the two ends. CDR3 length: 14 residues. Germline V gene sequence: CDR1 SGDLS, CDR2 YYNGEE. CDR3: CASSSSSAVVGYTF. CDR3 sequence (DNA): TGTGCCAGCAGCTCCAGCTCGGCGGTGGTTGGCTACACCTTC.

This rearrangement joins TRBV7-9 to TRBJ2-3; 7 bases align to TRBD2. The CDR3 sequence is 16 residues long. The germline CDR1 and CDR2 sequences are SEHNR and FQNEAQ (reference sequence). V gave up 3 bases and J gave up 3 bases; unmatched junction bases: 9. The CDR3 nucleotides read TGTGCCAGCAGCTTTAGGCGGGAGCCCTTAACAGATACGCAGTATTTT. As protein: CASSFRREPLTDTQYF.

V usage is TRBV6-6 and J usage is TRBJ1-1, with 9 bases fitting TRBD1. The CDR3 length is 14 residues. V lost 4 bases to trimming and J lost 4 bases; unmatched junction nucleotides: 4. In germline, CDR1 is MNHNY, CDR2 SVGAGI (reference sequence). The CDR3 loop is CASSSGTGTTEAFF. The CDR3 nucleotides read TGTGCCAGCAGTTCGGGGACAGGGACCACTGAAGCTTTCTTT.

The chain couples TRBV28 to TRBJ2-5; a weak D match, TRBD2 (5 bases). Looked up from germline, CDR1 is MDHEN and CDR2 is SYDVKM. CDR3 size: 17 residues. With 1 base removed from V and 7 bases from J, the gap between germline ends came to 22 bases. DNA of the CDR3: TGTGCCAGCAGTTTATCCCCACACAAGGGTGGTGGAGGGACCCAGTACTTC. This translates into CASSLSPHKGGGGTQYF.

The rearrangement joins TRBV19 to TRBJ2-2; no firm D call. CDR3 length: 14 amino acids. Trimming took off 3 bases at V and 3 bases at J, with 8 bases between the two ends. Per the germline V gene, CDR1 is LNHDA and CDR2 is SQIVND (reference sequence). CDR3 residues: CASSILEDTGELFF. CDR3 coding DNA: TGTGCCAGTAGTATTCTCGAGGACACCGGGGAGCTGTTTTTT.

This chain joins TRBV29-1 and TRBJ2-3, with 11 bases aligning to TRBD1. The CDR3 totals 16 residues. With V trimmed by 4 bases and J by 3 bases, 9 bases remained unmatched. The germline CDR1 and CDR2 sequences are SQVTM and ANQGSEA. CDR3 DNA: TGCAGCGTTGGTGGTGGGACAGGGGGTTCAACAGATACGCAGTATTTT. It is translated as CSVGGGTGGSTDTQYF.

The V call is TRBV2, the J call TRBJ1-1; 7 positions match TRBD1. This CDR3 comprises 13 residues. The ends lost 6 bases at V and 1 base at J; junction bases unmatched: 2. Germline values: CDR1 SNHLY, CDR2 FYNNEI. The DNA of the CDR3 is TGTGCCAGCAGAAGACAGGGGAACACTGAAGCTTTCTTT. Translating gives CASRRQGNTEAFF. The complete variable domain, with remaining parts taken from reference TRBV2 and TRBJ1-1, reads EPEVTQTPSHQVTQMGQEVILRCVPISNHLYFYWYRQILGQKVEFLVSFYNNEISEKSEIFDDQFSVERPDGSNFTLKIRSTKLEDSAMYFCASRRQGNTEAFFGQGTRLTVV.

This clone was detected a few times. This chain uses TRBV4-1 with TRBJ1-3; D unresolved. The germline V and J ends were trimmed by 0 bases and 1 base, with 13 bases remaining between them. In germline, CDR1 is MGHRA, CDR2 YSYEKL. The CDR3 has 17 amino acids. CDR3 sequence reads: CASSQDQLVDSGNTIYF. In DNA, the CDR3 is TGCGCCAGCAGCCAAGATCAATTAGTCGATTCTGGAAACACCATATATTTT.

A few counts support this clone. CDR3 protein: CASSLVGAVYGYTF. Here the CDR3 DNA reads TGTGCCAGCAGCTTAGTTGGGGCGGTCTATGGCTACACCTTC. This rearrangement joins TRBV7-9 to TRBJ1-2; TRBD1 might be the D (5 bases). In germline, CDR1 is SEHNR, CDR2 FQNEAQ (reference sequence). The CDR3 length is 14 residues. The V and J ends lost 1 base and 4 bases respectively, with 10 bases between them.

The CDR3 nucleotides are TGTGCCAGCAGCCCCGGACAGGGCACCAACTATGGCTACACCTTC. This codes for CASSPGQGTNYGYTF. The chain combines TRBV9 with TRBJ1-2; 8 bases align to TRBD1. J lost 2 bases, V lost 4 bases, and 7 bases had no gene match. This CDR3 contains 15 residues. The germline V gene encodes CDR1 SGDLS and CDR2 YYNGEE.

J is TRBJ2-7 and V is TRBV27; 9 nucleotides agree with TRBD1. Germline values: CDR1 MNHEY, CDR2 SMNVEV (reference sequence). V shed 7 bases and J 3 bases; nucleotides not matched to a gene: 10. The CDR3 is made up of 15 amino acids. The chain's CDR3 is CASISVGQGRYEQYF. The CDR3 DNA follows: TGTGCCAGCATCAGTGTTGGACAGGGGCGCTACGAGCAGTACTTC.

CDR3 region: CASSLMSANYGYTF. DNA of the CDR3: TGTGCCAGCAGCTTGATGTCAGCTAACTATGGCTACACCTTC. The chain carries TRBV13 and TRBJ1-2; no definite D call. CDR1 and CDR2 (germline): PRHDT, FYEKMQ (reference sequence). The germline V and J ends were trimmed by 3 bases and 0 bases, with 8 bases remaining between them. This CDR3 region has 14 residues.

This clone showed up just once. The chain has TRBV6-5 and TRBJ2-7; D remains ambiguous. The CDR3 is 14 amino acids. The germline V and J ends were trimmed by 3 bases and 6 bases, with 15 bases remaining between them. The germline gives CDR1 MNHEY, CDR2 SVGAGI. CDR3 nucleotides: TGTGCCAGCAGTTATGGTGCGGTGGCCCTCGAGCAGTACTTC. Residues: CASSYGAVALEQYF.